One and the same sample provided the 29 T cell receptor beta chains below, sequenced in a study of blood T cell repertoires in COVID-19. Sequencing used immunoSEQ multiplex PCR; TCRdb keeps in-frame clones, though not all of them. This table has tens of thousands of clones, around 78% appearing once. Input material: peripheral blood. The receptors were sampled from a human donor in a cohort sampled during active COVID-19.

The V call is TRBV3-1 (or the pseudogene TRBV3-2), the J call TRBJ1-5; 9 bases are a match to TRBD1. Germline CDR1 and CDR2: LGHDT and YNNKEL (reference sequence). J gave up 9 bases and V 4 bases, and 10 bases lay outside the gene matches. The CDR3 covers 15 residues. CDR3 loop: CASSRGQGGGWPQHF. In nucleotides, the CDR3 is TGTGCCAGCAGCCGGGGACAGGGAGGGGGATGGCCCCAGCATTTT.

The V gene is TRBV7-2, the J gene TRBJ1-1; a weak D match, TRBD1 (5 bases). Per germline, CDR1 SGHTA and CDR2 FQGNSA. V lost 5 bases and J 4 bases, leaving 11 bases between the germline ends. The CDR3 totals 13 residues. In nucleotides, the CDR3 is TGTGCCAGCAGCCGGGACTTGCCCACTGAAGCTTTCTTT. This translates into CASSRDLPTEAFF.

This chain uses TRBV30 with TRBJ2-7, with 8 nucleotides matching TRBD2. The CDR3 is made up of 13 amino acids. CDR1 is GTSNPN, CDR2 SVGIG, per germline (reference sequence). The junction had 2 bases not matched to a gene; V was cut back by 2 bases and J by 2 bases. The CDR3 spells CAWSSGSPYEQYF. CDR3 bases: TGTGCCTGGAGTAGCGGGAGCCCCTACGAGCAGTACTTC.

In its sample, this clone was seen a few times. The chain combines TRBV18 with TRBJ2-6; D is undetermined. The CDR3 runs 16 residues. CDR1 and CDR2 from the germline V gene are KGHSH and LQKENI. Trimming removed 2 bases at V and 0 bases at J, with 8 bases between. The CDR3 reads CASSPEFASGANVLTF. CDR3 nucleotides: TGTGCCAGCTCACCAGAGTTTGCCTCTGGGGCCAACGTCCTGACTTTC. The full variable domain, its missing parts supplied by reference TRBV18 and TRBJ2-6, is NAGVMQNPRHLVRRRGQEARLRCSPMKGHSHVYWYRQLPEEGLKFMVYLQKENIIDESGMPKERFSAEFPKEGPSILRIQQVVRGDSAAYFCASSPEFASGANVLTFGAGSRLTVL.

The chain couples TRBV7-8 to TRBJ1-4, with 12 bases matching TRBD1. The CDR3 consists of 19 residues. V shed 5 bases and J 6 bases; nucleotides not matched to a gene: 16. In germline, CDR1 is SGHVS, CDR2 FQNEAQ. The CDR3 DNA follows: TGTGCCAGCAGCCGGACCGGGACAGGGGGCTTTGTAGGTGATGAAAAACTGTTTTTT. Encoded protein: CASSRTGTGGFVGDEKLFF.

This clone was counted a single time. The chain links TRBV27 to TRBJ2-1, with 11 nucleotides matching TRBD2. This CDR3 is built from 14 residues. Trimming cost V 6 bases and J 5 bases; bases outside gene matches: 3. Germline-derived CDR1 and CDR2 are MNHEY and SMNVEV (reference sequence). The CDR3 DNA reads as TGTGCCAGCAGCCTAGCGGGGGGCAACAATGAGCAGTTCTTC. As protein: CASSLAGGNNEQFF.

The rearrangement joins TRBV5-5 to TRBJ1-3; a weak D match, TRBD1 (6 bases). V shed 0 bases and J shed 3 bases, with 7 bases lying between them. The CDR3 extends over 14 amino acids. Germline loops: CDR1 SGHKS, CDR2 YYEKEE (reference sequence). The CDR3 sequence: CASSLGGLGNTIYF. CDR3 nucleotides: TGTGCCAGCAGCTTGGGGGGGCTTGGAAACACCATATATTTT.

The rearrangement joins TRBV5-1 to TRBJ2-1; 10 bases align to TRBD2. This CDR3 has 18 amino acids. J was trimmed by 7 bases and V by 0 bases; bases with no gene match: 13. The V gene's germline CDR1 is SGHRS and CDR2 YFSETQ. This CDR3 reads CASSLAIPGLASPNEQFF. The CDR3 coding sequence is TGCGCCAGCAGCTTGGCAATTCCGGGACTAGCGAGTCCTAATGAGCAGTTCTTC.

The chain has TRBV6-6 and TRBJ2-7; D is possibly TRBD1 (7 bases). This CDR3 is 15 amino acids long. Germline-derived CDR1 and CDR2 are MNHNY and SVGAGI (reference sequence). V was clipped by 4 bases and J by 4 bases, with 17 bases between them. Here the CDR3 reads CASSSGGQSVYEQYF. In nucleotides, the CDR3 is TGTGCCAGCAGTTCCGGGGGACAGTCGGTATACGAGCAGTACTTC.

The chain joins TRBV25-1 to TRBJ1-4; 7 nucleotides agree with TRBD1. The CDR3 length is 15 residues. V gave up 3 bases and J gave up 0 bases; unmatched junction bases: 1. The germline CDR1 and CDR2 sequences are MGHDK and SYGVNS. The CDR3: CASSDTGATNEKLFF. The DNA for the CDR3 is TGTGCCAGCAGTGATACAGGGGCAACTAATGAAAAACTGTTTTTT.

With regard to this clone: The sample contains more than one DNA sequence encoding this CDR3. V usage is TRBV5-1 and J usage is TRBJ2-7; 11 bases fit TRBD2. The CDR3 loop spans 14 amino acids. Germline V gene sequence: CDR1 SGHRS, CDR2 YFSETQ. J gave up 2 bases and V 2 bases, and 0 bases lay outside the gene matches. The CDR3 spells CASSFSGGAYEQYF. CDR3 DNA sequence: TGCGCCAGCAGCTTTAGCGGGGGGGCCTACGAGCAGTACTTC.

The rearrangement links TRBV28 to TRBJ1-2; D remains ambiguous. The CDR3 runs 14 residues. Germline assignment: CDR1 MDHEN and CDR2 SYDVKM. Trimming removed 2 bases from V and 4 bases from J, with 11 bases in between. CDR3 DNA sequence: TGTGCCAGCAGTTTAAAACTCCGGGGCTATGGCTACACCTTC. The encoded protein is CASSLKLRGYGYTF.

The V gene is TRBV7-8, the J gene TRBJ1-3; D possibly corresponds to TRBD1 (5 bases). The CDR3 contains 16 residues. Trimming removed 5 bases from V and 1 base from J, with 15 bases in between. The germline gives CDR1 SGHVS, CDR2 FQNEAQ. CDR3 sequence: CASSPSYQGSGNTIYF. DNA of the CDR3: TGTGCCAGCAGCCCTTCTTACCAGGGATCTGGAAACACCATATATTTT. Full variable domain (remainder filled in from reference TRBV7-8 and TRBJ1-3): GAGVSQSPRYKVAKRGQDVALRCDPISGHVSLFWYQQALGQGPEFLTYFQNEAQLDKSGLPSDRFFAERPEGSVSTLKIQRTQQEDSAVYLCASSPSYQGSGNTIYFGEGSWLTVV.

The rearrangement uses TRBV19 and TRBJ2-7, with TRBD2 matching 7 bases. Germline assignment: CDR1 LNHDA and CDR2 SQIVND (reference sequence). The CDR3 extends over 14 amino acids. V gave up 5 bases and J gave up 3 bases; unmatched junction bases: 7. This CDR3 is CASSSASGFYEQYF. CDR3 DNA sequence: TGTGCCAGTAGTTCCGCTAGCGGATTCTACGAGCAGTACTTC.

The chain has TRBV4-1 and TRBJ2-7; TRBD2 matches at 8 bases. CDR1 and CDR2 (germline): MGHRA, YSYEKL. With 0 bases clipped from V and 1 base from J, the junction kept 5 bases outside the gene matches. This CDR3 comprises 16 residues. CDR3 coding DNA: TGCGCCAGCAGCCAAGATCCGGGAGGGGTATCCTACGAGCAGTACTTC. As protein: CASSQDPGGVSYEQYF.

The chain recombines TRBV19 with TRBJ1-2; 9 bases agree with TRBD1. Germline V gives CDR1 LNHDA, CDR2 SQIVND (reference sequence). The CDR3 runs 15 residues. Losses at the gene ends were 6 bases for V and 7 bases for J; bases not matched to a gene: 12. The DNA of the CDR3 is TGTGCCAGTAGCACGGTAGGGACAGGGCGGCGTGGCTACACCTTC. As protein: CASSTVGTGRRGYTF.

The count of this clone is one. This chain links TRBV12-2 with TRBJ2-7; the table's D call of TRBD2 was not tested on the DNA. TRBV12-2 is given as a pseudogene. The CDR3 has 16 amino acids. CDR3: CASRLVAGRLSYEQYF. As DNA, the CDR3 is TGTGCAAGTCGCTTAGTAGCGGGTCGGTTAAGTTACGAGCAGTACTTC.

The chain carries TRBV30 and TRBJ1-1, with a weak D call TRBD1 (6 bases). The V gene's germline CDR1 is GTSNPN and CDR2 SVGIG (reference sequence). This CDR3 region has 14 residues. V was shortened by 2 bases and J by 0 bases, with 10 bases between the two germline ends. CDR3 in DNA: TGTGCCTGGAGTACAGGGTCTTTGAACACTGAAGCTTTCTTT. Encoded protein: CAWSTGSLNTEAFF.

This clone has only one observation. The rearrangement joins TRBV30 to TRBJ1-4; D uncertain. Trimming removed 1 base at V and 3 bases at J, with 9 bases between. CDR1 GTSNPN and CDR2 SVGIG come from the germline V gene (reference sequence). This CDR3 is 14 amino acids long. DNA of the CDR3: TGTGCCTGGAGTGAAAAGAACTCTAATGAAAAACTGTTTTTT. This encodes CAWSEKNSNEKLFF.

This chain connects TRBV2 to TRBJ2-7; 8 bases are shared with TRBD1. CDR1 and CDR2 (germline): SNHLY, FYNNEI. V gave up 6 bases and J gave up 2 bases; unmatched junction bases: 3. The CDR3 is 13 amino acids. In DNA form, the CDR3 reads TGTGCCAGCAGGAAGACAGGGGCCTACGAGCAGTACTTC. Residues: CASRKTGAYEQYF. The variable domain in full, with the rest retrieved from reference TRBV2 and TRBJ2-7, is EPEVTQTPSHQVTQMGQEVILRCVPISNHLYFYWYRQILGQKVEFLVSFYNNEISEKSEIFDDQFSVERPDGSNFTLKIRSTKLEDSAMYFCASRKTGAYEQYFGPGTRLTVT.

The chain joins TRBV6-5 to TRBJ2-6; D not certain. Germline CDR1 MNHEY, CDR2 SVGAGI. Trimming took 6 bases from V and 0 from J, leaving 3 bases between them. CDR3 length: 13 residues. CDR3 nucleotides: TGTGCCAGCAGGAGCTCTGGGGCCAACGTCCTGACTTTC. Translated, it gives CASRSSGANVLTF.

The chain combines TRBV7-2 with TRBJ2-1; D remains ambiguous. Trimming cost V 6 bases and J 0 bases, with 12 bases left between them. The germline gives CDR1 SGHTA, CDR2 FQGNSA. The CDR3 sequence is 15 residues long. CDR3 coding DNA: TGTGCCAGCAGTTATTACTCGAGCTCCTACAATGAGCAGTTCTTC. This sequence encodes CASSYYSSSYNEQFF.

With regard to this clone: Additional DNA sequences in this sample encode the identical CDR3. The chain carries TRBV24-1 and TRBJ2-5, with D unclear. Trimming stripped 4 bases from V and 3 bases from J, with 11 bases between. Germline CDR1 KGHDR, CDR2 SFDVKD. The CDR3 loop spans 14 amino acids. CDR3 sequence reads: CATSEGLAEETQYF. The CDR3 DNA reads as TGTGCCACCAGTGAAGGTCTGGCGGAAGAGACCCAGTACTTC.

This clone was counted between two and nine times. The chain combines TRBV6-2 or TRBV6-3 with TRBJ2-3; D remains unclear. The germline V gene encodes CDR1 MNHEY and CDR2 SVGEGT. The CDR3 loop spans 12 amino acids. V shed 6 bases and J shed 3 bases, with 7 bases lying between them. CDR3: CASSLRTDTQYF. In DNA, the CDR3 is TGTGCCAGCAGCCTTAGAACAGATACGCAGTATTTT.

Remarks on this clone: Different DNA sequences within this sample yield the same CDR3. This chain links TRBV2 with TRBJ1-4; D is unresolved. This CDR3 region has 13 residues. Germline CDR1 reads SNHLY; CDR2 reads FYNNEI. V shed 4 bases and J shed 0 bases, with 3 bases lying between them. CDR3 sequence (DNA): TGTGCCAGCAGTGGAGCAACTAATGAAAAACTGTTTTTT. Protein sequence: CASSGATNEKLFF.

This clone was observed many times. Other DNA sequences from this sample encode an identical CDR3 as well. This chain links TRBV3-1 (or the pseudogene TRBV3-2) with TRBJ2-7; tentative D call: TRBD2 (5 bases). The CDR3 is 14 residues long. V was cut by 0 bases and J by 4 bases, with 10 bases left in between. CDR1 and CDR2 from the germline V gene are LGHDT and YNNKEL (reference sequence). The CDR3 bases are TGTGCCAGCAGCCAAGACGGTACGGGGTACGAGCAGTACTTC. This encodes CASSQDGTGYEQYF.

The chain carries TRBV28 and TRBJ2-7, with 8 bases that match TRBD1. Trimming removed 5 bases from V and 6 bases from J; junction bases left unmatched: 9. This CDR3 has 14 residues. From germline, CDR1 is MDHEN and CDR2 SYDVKM. The CDR3 loop reads CASSPQRTGREQYF. The CDR3 DNA follows: TGTGCCAGCAGTCCCCAAAGGACAGGGCGCGAGCAGTACTTC.

This rearrangement joins TRBV9 to TRBJ1-6; D not resolved. The V end lost 1 base, the J end lost 9 bases, and 8 bases lay between the germline ends. The CDR3 spans 13 residues. Germline loops: CDR1 SGDLS, CDR2 YYNGEE. This CDR3 reads CASSVLGVSPLHF. Here the CDR3 DNA reads TGTGCCAGCAGCGTATTAGGAGTTTCACCCCTCCACTTT.

The rearrangement joins TRBV28 to TRBJ2-7, with TRBD1 matching over 10 bases. This CDR3 has 16 residues. Per the germline V gene, CDR1 is MDHEN and CDR2 is SYDVKM. Trimming cost V 6 bases and J 6 bases; bases outside gene matches: 14. In DNA form, the CDR3 reads TGTGCCAGCAGCCCCCGTACGGGACAGGGGCAAGGCGAGCAGTACTTC. Its protein product is CASSPRTGQGQGEQYF.